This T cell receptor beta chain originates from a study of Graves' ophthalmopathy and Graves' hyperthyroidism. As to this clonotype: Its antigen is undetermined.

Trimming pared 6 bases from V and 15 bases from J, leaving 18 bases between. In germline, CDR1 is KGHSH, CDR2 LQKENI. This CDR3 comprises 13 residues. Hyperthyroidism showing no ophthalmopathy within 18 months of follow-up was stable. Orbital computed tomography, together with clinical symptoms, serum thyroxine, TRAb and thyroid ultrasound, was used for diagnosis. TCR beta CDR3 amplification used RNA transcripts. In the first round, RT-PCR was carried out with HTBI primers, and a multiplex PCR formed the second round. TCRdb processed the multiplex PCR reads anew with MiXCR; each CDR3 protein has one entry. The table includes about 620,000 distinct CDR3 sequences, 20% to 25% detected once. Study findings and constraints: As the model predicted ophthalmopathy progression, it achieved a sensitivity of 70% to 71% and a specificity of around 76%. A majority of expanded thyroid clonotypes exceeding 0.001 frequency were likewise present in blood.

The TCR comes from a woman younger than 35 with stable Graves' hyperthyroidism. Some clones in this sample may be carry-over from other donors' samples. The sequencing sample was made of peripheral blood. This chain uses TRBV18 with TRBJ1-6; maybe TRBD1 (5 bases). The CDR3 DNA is TGTGCCAGCTCCGGCGAAGGGGTTATGCTCCTCCACTTT. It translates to CASSGEGVMLLHF.